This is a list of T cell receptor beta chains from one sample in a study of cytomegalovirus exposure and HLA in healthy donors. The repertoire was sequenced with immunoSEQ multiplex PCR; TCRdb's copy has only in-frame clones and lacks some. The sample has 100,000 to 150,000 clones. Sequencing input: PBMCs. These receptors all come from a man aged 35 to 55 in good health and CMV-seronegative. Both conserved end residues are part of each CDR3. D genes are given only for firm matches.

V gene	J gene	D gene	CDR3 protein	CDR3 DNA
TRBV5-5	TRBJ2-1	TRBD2	CASSPSGSSYNEQFF	TGTGCCAGCAGCCCGAGCGGGAGCTCCTACAATGAGCAGTTCTTC
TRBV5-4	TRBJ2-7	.	CASSSGLSEQYF	TGTGCCAGCAGCTCCGGGTTGTCCGAGCAGTACTTC
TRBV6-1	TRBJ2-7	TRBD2	CASRESGRPSYEQYF	TGTGCCAGCAGGGAAAGCGGGAGGCCTTCCTACGAGCAGTACTTC
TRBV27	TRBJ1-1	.	CASSFGGFGTEAFF	TGTGCCAGCAGTTTCGGGGGGTTTGGGACTGAAGCTTTCTTT
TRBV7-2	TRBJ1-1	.	CASSPDWGRVGEAFF	TGTGCCAGCAGCCCAGATTGGGGGCGCGTTGGTGAAGCTTTCTTT
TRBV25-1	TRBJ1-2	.	CASSGGFNYGYTF	TGTGCCAGCAGTGGTGGCTTTAACTATGGCTACACCTTC
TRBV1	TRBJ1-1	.	CTSSHRKGGRNTEAFF	TGCACCAGCAGCCATCGTAAGGGAGGGCGGAACACTGAAGCTTTCTTT
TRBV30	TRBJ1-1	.	CAWSVGINTEAFF	TGTGCCTGGAGTGTCGGGATTAACACTGAAGCTTTCTTT
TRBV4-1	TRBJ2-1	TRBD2	CASSQAVTPGLAGGPEEQFF	TGCGCCAGCAGCCAAGCTGTCACCCCGGGACTAGCGGGAGGGCCCGAGGAGCAGTTCTTC
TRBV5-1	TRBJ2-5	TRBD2	CASSGTSRLIQETQYF	TGCGCCAGCAGCGGGACTAGCCGACTTATACAAGAGACCCAGTACTTC
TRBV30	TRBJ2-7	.	CAWSMGGPGNEQYF	TGTGCCTGGAGTATGGGGGGACCCGGTAACGAGCAGTACTTC
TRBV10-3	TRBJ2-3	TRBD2	CAISGVAGEADTQYF	TGTGCCATCAGTGGGGTAGCGGGAGAGGCAGATACGCAGTATTTT
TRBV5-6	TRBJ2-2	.	CASSQVGTGELFF	TGTGCCAGCTCGCAGGTGGGCACTGGGGAGCTGTTTTTT
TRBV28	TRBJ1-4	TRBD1	CASSRGTDRTNEKLFF	TGTGCCAGCAGCCGGGGGACAGACCGAACAAATGAAAAACTGTTTTTT
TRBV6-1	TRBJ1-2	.	CASTSSGGHYGYTF	TGTGCCAGCACCTCGTCGGGTGGTCACTATGGCTACACCTTC
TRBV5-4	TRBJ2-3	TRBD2	CASSFRGSTTDTQYF	TGTGCCAGCAGCTTCCGCGGGAGTACCACAGATACGCAGTATTTT
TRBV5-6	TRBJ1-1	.	CASSLLSSNTEAFF	TGTGCCAGCAGCTTACTGTCTTCGAACACTGAAGCTTTCTTT
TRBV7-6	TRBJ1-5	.	CASSLGGYNQPQHF	TGTGCCAGCAGCCTCGGGGGGTACAATCAGCCCCAGCATTTT